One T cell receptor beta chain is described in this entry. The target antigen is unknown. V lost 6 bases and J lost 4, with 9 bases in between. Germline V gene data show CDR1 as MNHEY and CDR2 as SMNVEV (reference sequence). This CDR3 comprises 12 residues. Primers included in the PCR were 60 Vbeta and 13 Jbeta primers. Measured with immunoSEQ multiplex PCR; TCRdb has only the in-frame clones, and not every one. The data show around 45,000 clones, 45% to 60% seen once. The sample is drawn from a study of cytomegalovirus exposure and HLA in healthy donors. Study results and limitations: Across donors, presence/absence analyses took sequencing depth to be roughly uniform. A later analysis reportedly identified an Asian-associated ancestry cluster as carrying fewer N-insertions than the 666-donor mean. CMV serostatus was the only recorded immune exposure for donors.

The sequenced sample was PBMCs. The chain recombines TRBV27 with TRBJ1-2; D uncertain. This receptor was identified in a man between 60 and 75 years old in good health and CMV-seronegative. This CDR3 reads CASSRGGYGYTF. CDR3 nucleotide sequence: TGTGCCAGCAGCCGGGGTGGCTATGGCTACACCTTC.